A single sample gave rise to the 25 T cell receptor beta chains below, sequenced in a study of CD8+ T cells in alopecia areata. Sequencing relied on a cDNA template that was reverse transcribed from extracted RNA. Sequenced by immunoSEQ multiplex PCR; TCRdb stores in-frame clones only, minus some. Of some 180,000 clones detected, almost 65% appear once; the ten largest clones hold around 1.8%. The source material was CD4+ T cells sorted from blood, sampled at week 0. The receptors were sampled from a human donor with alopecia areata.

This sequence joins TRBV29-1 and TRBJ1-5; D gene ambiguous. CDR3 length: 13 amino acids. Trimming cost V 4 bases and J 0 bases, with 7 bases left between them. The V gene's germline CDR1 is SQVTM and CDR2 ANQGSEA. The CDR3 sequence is CSVGSHSNQPQHF. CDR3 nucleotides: TGCAGCGTTGGATCTCATAGCAATCAGCCCCAGCATTTT.

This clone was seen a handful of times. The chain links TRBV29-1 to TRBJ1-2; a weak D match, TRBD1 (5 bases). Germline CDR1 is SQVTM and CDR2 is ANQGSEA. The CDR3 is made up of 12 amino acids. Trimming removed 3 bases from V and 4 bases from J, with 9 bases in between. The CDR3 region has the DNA TGCAGCGTTGATGGGGGAGGCTATGGCTACACCTTC. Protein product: CSVDGGGYGYTF.

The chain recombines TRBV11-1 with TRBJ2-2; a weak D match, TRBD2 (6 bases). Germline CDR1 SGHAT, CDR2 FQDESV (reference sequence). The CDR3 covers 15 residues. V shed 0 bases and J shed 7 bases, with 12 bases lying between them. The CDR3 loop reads CASSLAGTPGGELFF. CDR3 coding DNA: TGTGCCAGCAGCTTAGCCGGGACTCCCGGCGGGGAGCTGTTTTTT. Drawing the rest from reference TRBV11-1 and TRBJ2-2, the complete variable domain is EAEVAQSPRYKITEKSQAVAFWCDPISGHATLYWYRQILGQGPELLVQFQDESVVDDSQLPKDRFSAERLKGVDSTLKIQPAELGDSAMYLCASSLAGTPGGELFFGEGSRLTVL.

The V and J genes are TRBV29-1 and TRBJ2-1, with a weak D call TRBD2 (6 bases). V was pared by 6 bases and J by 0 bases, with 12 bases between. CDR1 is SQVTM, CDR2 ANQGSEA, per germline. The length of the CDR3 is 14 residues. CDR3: CSVRTSFSYNEQFF. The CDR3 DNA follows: TGCAGCGTCCGAACTAGCTTCTCCTACAATGAGCAGTTCTTC.

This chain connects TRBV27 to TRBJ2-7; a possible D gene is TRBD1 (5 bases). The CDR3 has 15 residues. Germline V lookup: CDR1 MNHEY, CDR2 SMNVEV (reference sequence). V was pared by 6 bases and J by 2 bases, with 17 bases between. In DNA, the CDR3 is TGTGCCAGCAGCCGAGGACAAGTTAAACCCTACGAGCAGTACTTC. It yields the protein CASSRGQVKPYEQYF.

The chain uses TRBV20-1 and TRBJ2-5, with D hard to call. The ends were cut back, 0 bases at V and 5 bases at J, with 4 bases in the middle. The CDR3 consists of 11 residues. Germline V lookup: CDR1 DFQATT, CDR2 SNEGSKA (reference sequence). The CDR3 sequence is CSAREEETQYF. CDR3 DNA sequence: TGCAGTGCTAGAGAGGAGGAGACCCAGTACTTC.

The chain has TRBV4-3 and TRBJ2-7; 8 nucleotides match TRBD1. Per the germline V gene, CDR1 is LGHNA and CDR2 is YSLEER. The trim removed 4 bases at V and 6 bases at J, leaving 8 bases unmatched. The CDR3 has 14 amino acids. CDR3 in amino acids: CASSRAQQGGEQYF. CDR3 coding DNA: TGCGCCAGCAGCCGCGCCCAACAGGGGGGCGAGCAGTACTTC.

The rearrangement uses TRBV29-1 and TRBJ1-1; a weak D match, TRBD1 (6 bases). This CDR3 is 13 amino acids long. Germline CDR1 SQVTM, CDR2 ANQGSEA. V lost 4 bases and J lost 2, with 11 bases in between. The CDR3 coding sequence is TGCAGCGTTGTGGTGGACAGCAACACTGAAGCTTTCTTT. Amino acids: CSVVVDSNTEAFF.

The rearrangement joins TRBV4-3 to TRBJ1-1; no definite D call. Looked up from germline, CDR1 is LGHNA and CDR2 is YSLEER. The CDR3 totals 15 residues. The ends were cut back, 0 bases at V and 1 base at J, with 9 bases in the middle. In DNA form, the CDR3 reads TGCGCCAGCAGCCAAGACCAGGACTCGAACACTGAAGCTTTCTTT. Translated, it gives CASSQDQDSNTEAFF.

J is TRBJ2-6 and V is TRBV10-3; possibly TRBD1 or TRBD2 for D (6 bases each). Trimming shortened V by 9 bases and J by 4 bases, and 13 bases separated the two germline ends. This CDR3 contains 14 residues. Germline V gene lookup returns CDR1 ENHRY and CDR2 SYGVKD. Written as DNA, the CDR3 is TGTGCCATTGCGGGACAAGCAGGGGCCAACGTCCTGACTTTC. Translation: CAIAGQAGANVLTF.

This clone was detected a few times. CDR3 amino acids: CASSPGVAGVTEAFF. DNA for the CDR3: TGCGCCAGCAGCCCTGGGGTGGCGGGGGTCACTGAAGCTTTCTTT. The gene calls are TRBV5-1 and TRBJ1-1, with a possible D match to TRBD1 (5 bases). This CDR3 has 15 amino acids. V lost 4 bases and J 4 bases, leaving 17 bases between the germline ends. Germline V CDR1 and CDR2: SGHRS, YFSETQ.

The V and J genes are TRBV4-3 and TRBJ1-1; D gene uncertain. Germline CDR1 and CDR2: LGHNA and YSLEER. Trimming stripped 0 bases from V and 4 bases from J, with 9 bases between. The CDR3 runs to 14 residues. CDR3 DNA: TGCGCCAGCAGCCAAGATACGGAGGGCACTGAAGCTTTCTTT. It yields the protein CASSQDTEGTEAFF.

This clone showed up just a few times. The CDR3 nucleotides read TGTGCCAGCAGCCCCGCGGGACAGAAGCAAGGTGAGCAGTTCTTC. This gives the protein CASSPAGQKQGEQFF. The chain combines TRBV11-2 with TRBJ2-1, with D perhaps matching TRBD1 (7 bases). The CDR3 is made up of 15 amino acids. V gave up 5 bases and J gave up 9 bases, with 20 bases separating them. The germline V gene has CDR1 SGHAT and CDR2 FQNNGV.

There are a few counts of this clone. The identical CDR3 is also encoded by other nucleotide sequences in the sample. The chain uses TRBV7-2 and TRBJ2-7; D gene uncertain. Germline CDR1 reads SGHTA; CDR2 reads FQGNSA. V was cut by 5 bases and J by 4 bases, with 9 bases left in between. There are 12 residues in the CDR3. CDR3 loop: CASSVRTYEQYF. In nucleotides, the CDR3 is TGTGCCAGCAGCGTCCGGACGTACGAGCAGTACTTC.

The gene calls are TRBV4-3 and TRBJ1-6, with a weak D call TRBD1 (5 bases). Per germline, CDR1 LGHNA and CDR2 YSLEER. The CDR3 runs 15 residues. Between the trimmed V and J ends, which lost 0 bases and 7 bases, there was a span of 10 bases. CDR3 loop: CASSQDLGGNSPLHF. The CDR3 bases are TGCGCCAGCAGCCAAGATCTCGGGGGAAATTCACCCCTCCACTTT.

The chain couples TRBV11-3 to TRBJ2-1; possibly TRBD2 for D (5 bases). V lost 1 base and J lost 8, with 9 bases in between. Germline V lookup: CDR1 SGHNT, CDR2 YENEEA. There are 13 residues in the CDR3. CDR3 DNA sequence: TGTGCCAGCAGCTTAGCGAGGGTGGATGAGCAGTTCTTC. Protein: CASSLARVDEQFF. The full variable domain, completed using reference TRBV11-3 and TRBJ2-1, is EAGVVQSPRYKIIEKKQPVAFWCNPISGHNTLYWYLQNLGQGPELLIRYENEEAVDDSQLPKDRFSAERLKGVDSTLKIQPAELGDSAVYLCASSLARVDEQFFGPGTRLTVL.

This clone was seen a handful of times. CDR3 nucleotide sequence: TGTGCCAGCAGGGACAGGGGGAACAGCAATTCACCCCTCCACTTT. The encoded protein is CASRDRGNSNSPLHF. The V and J genes are TRBV2 and TRBJ1-6; 10 nucleotides line up with TRBD1. The CDR3 runs to 15 residues. After removal of 6 bases from V and 7 bases from J, the junction contained 6 bases not matched to a gene. CDR1 and CDR2 from the germline V gene are SNHLY and FYNNEI.

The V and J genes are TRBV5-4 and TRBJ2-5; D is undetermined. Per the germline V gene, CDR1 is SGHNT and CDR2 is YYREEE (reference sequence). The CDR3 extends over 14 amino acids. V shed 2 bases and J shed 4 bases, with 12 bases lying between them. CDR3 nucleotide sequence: TGTGCCAGCAGCTTCTCGCTAAGAGGAGAGACCCAGTACTTC. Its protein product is CASSFSLRGETQYF.

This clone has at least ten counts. The DNA of the CDR3 is TGTGCCAGTAGTCCCCACGAGAAAGGGGGCTACACCTTC. This codes for CASSPHEKGGYTF. The chain combines TRBV19 with TRBJ1-2; D ambiguous. The germline CDR1 and CDR2 sequences are LNHDA and SQIVND (reference sequence). The CDR3 contains 13 residues. Trimming removed 5 bases from V and 8 bases from J, with 15 bases in between.

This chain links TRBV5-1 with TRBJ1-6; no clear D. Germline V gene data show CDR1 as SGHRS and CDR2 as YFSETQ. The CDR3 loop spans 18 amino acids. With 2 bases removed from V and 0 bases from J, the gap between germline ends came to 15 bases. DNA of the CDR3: TGCGCCAGCAGCTTAACACCGCGGGGAGTCTCCTATAATTCACCCCTCCACTTT. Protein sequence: CASSLTPRGVSYNSPLHF. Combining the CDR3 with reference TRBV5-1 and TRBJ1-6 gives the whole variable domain KAGVTQTPRYLIKTRGQQVTLSCSPISGHRSVSWYQQTPGQGLQFLFEYFSETQRNKGNFPGRFSGRQFSNSRSEMNVSTLELGDSALYLCASSLTPRGVSYNSPLHFGNGTRLTVT.

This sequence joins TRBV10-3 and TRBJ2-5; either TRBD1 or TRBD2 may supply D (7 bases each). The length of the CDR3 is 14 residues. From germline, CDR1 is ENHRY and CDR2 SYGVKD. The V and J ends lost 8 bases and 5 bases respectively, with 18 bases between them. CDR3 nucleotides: TGTGCCATCGCGGGACAGCAGGGAGGGGAGACCCAGTACTTC. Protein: CAIAGQQGGETQYF.

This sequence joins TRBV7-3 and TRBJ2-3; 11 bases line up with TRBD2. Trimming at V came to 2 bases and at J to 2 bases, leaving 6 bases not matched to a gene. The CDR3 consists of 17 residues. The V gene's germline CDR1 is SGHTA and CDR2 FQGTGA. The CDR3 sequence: CASSLGLAGGYTDTQYF. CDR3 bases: TGTGCCAGCAGCTTAGGTCTAGCGGGGGGTTACACAGATACGCAGTATTTT.

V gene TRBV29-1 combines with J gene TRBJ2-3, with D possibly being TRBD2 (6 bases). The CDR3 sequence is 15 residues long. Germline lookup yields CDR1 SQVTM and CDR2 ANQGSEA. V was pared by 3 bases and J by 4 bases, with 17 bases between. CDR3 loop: CSVDTLAGLSDTQYF. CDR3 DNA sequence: TGCAGCGTTGATACGCTGGCGGGGTTGTCAGATACGCAGTATTTT.

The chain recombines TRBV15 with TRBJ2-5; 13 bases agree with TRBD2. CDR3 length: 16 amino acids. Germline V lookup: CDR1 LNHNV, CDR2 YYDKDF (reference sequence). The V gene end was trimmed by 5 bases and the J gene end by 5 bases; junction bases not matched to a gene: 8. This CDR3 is CATSPRLAGGRETQYF. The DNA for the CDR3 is TGTGCCACCAGCCCCCGACTAGCGGGGGGCCGGGAGACCCAGTACTTC.

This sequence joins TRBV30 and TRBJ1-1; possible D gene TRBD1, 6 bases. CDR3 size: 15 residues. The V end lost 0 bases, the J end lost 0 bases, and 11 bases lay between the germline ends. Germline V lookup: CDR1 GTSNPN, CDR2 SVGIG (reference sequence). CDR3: CAWSVRGFMNTEAFF. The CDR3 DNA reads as TGTGCCTGGAGTGTAAGGGGGTTCATGAACACTGAAGCTTTCTTT. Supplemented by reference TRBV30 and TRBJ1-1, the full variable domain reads SQTIHQWPATLVQPVGSPLSLECTVEGTSNPNLYWYRQAAGRGLQLLFYSVGIGQISSEVPQNLSASRPQDRQFILSSKKLLLSDSGFYLCAWSVRGFMNTEAFFGQGTRLTVV.